The 10 T cell receptor beta chains below all came from one sample that was sequenced in a study of blood T cells in healthy people across ages (dated by TCRdb to the mid-2010s). The receptor library was made with 5' RACE. Instrument used: Illumina HiSeq 2500. A second PCR of 7 to 11 cycles was performed with a sample-barcoded 5' primer and a J-beta primer mix. The public reads were quality trimmed at Q25 with fastp and then assembled into clones with MiXCR by TCRdb, keeping productive beta chains. Identical CDR3 proteins give one entry, which carries the most common genes and DNA. For this sample the table gives about 1.7 million distinct CDR3 sequences, of which approximately 30% were detected only once. The ten largest account for less than 9.5% of the sample. Specimen: blood. The receptors come from a woman aged 25 to 39 in good health.

V and J are TRBV7-2 and TRBJ2-4, with TRBD2 matching 7 bases. V dropped 0 bases and J dropped 6; count of bases not matched to a gene: 5. Looked up from germline, CDR1 is SGHTA and CDR2 is FQGNSA. This CDR3 spans 15 amino acids. The CDR3 DNA follows: TGTGCCAGCAGCTTAGCGGGAGGGCCCGGAAACATTCAGTACTTC. This gives the protein CASSLAGGPGNIQYF.

This clonotype came up a few times. This chain links TRBV20-1 with TRBJ1-6; a possible D gene is TRBD1 (5 bases). The CDR3 runs to 13 residues. Deletions cut 0 bases from V and 8 bases from J, with 8 bases between. Per germline, CDR1 DFQATT and CDR2 SNEGSKA (reference sequence). The CDR3, as DNA: TGCAGTGCTAGAGAGCAGGGAGATTCACCCCTCCACTTT. The encoded protein is CSAREQGDSPLHF.

In its sample, this clonotype was seen many times. The rearrangement uses TRBV12-3 or TRBV12-4 and TRBJ1-2, with 9 bases lining up with TRBD1. The V segment lost 5 bases and the J segment 5 bases; nucleotides outside the gene matches: 6. The CDR3 sequence is 14 residues long. CDR3 coding DNA: TGTGCCAGCAGTACAGGGGGCGATGGTTATGGCTACACCTTC. Residues: CASSTGGDGYGYTF.

The chain joins TRBV5-1 to TRBJ2-7, with D possibly TRBD1 on 5 matching bases. Trimming pared 7 bases from V and 0 bases from J, leaving 14 bases between. CDR1 SGHRS and CDR2 YFSETQ come from the germline V gene. This CDR3 contains 14 residues. The DNA of the CDR3 is TGCGCCAGCCAGACAGACCCCAGCTCCTACGAGCAGTACTTC. Amino acids: CASQTDPSSYEQYF.

There are a few counts of this clonotype. The gene calls are TRBV7-9 and TRBJ1-4; possible D gene TRBD1, 5 bases. V was cut by 7 bases and J by 8 bases, with 14 bases left in between. CDR1 is SEHNR and CDR2 is FQNEAQ in the germline V gene (reference sequence). The CDR3 extends over 13 amino acids. CDR3 residues: CASTSQGGEKLFF. DNA for the CDR3: TGTGCCAGCACCTCTCAGGGAGGGGAAAAACTGTTTTTT.

This chain links TRBV20-1 with TRBJ2-3; TRBD2 might be the D (6 bases). The CDR3 totals 15 residues. The germline gives CDR1 DFQATT, CDR2 SNEGSKA (reference sequence). The V gene lost 4 bases and the J gene lost 4 bases, with 18 bases spanning the gap. This chain's CDR3 is CSANGDGGNADTQYF. CDR3 nucleotides: TGCAGTGCTAACGGAGACGGGGGTAACGCAGATACGCAGTATTTT.

The chain recombines TRBV20-1 with TRBJ2-4; D might be TRBD1 (6 bases). The J call is doubtful: the DNA matches TRBJ2-7 better. The CDR3 loop spans 13 amino acids. CDR1 and CDR2 (germline): DFQATT, SNEGSKA (reference sequence). Written as DNA, the CDR3 is TGCAGCGGATCCCAAGGCAGGGGTTACGAGCAGTACTTC. It is translated as CSGSQGRGYEQYF.

This clonotype was detected only a few times. The chain combines TRBV7-2 with TRBJ2-7, with D perhaps matching TRBD2 (6 bases). Germline CDR1 is SGHTA and CDR2 is FQGNSA. V gave up 4 bases and J gave up 2 bases, with 21 bases separating them. The CDR3 totals 17 residues. CDR3 nucleotide sequence: TGTGCCAGCAGCTCGAGAATTACCGGGACTCTCGCCTACGAGCAGTACTTC. Translation gives CASSSRITGTLAYEQYF.

Concerning this clonotype itself: A junction boundary mismatches the germline segment, possibly from a read error. This chain connects TRBV11-2 to TRBJ2-3; 11 bases agree with TRBD2. Germline CDR1 and CDR2: SGHAT and FQNNGV. CDR3 size: 17 residues. CDR3 region: CPSSLVAGGISSDTQYF. DNA of the CDR3: TGTCCCAGCAGCCTGGTAGCGGGGGGGATCAGTTCAGATACGCAGTATTTT.

V is TRBV7-9 and J is TRBJ2-3; D remains ambiguous. V was clipped by 2 bases and J by 6 bases, with 6 bases between them. CDR1 SEHNR and CDR2 FQNEAQ come from the germline V gene (reference sequence). The CDR3 is 12 amino acids. This CDR3 is CASSLFGDTQYF. As DNA, the CDR3 is TGTGCCAGCAGCTTATTCGGGGATACGCAGTATTTT.